The 8 T cell receptor beta chains listed next were all sequenced from one sample in a study of T cells after yellow fever vaccination. TCRdb processed the 5' RACE reads anew with MiXCR; each CDR3 protein has one entry. Of approximately 350,000 distinct CDR3 sequences listed, around a tenth are singletons. The sequencing here drew on PBMCs, taken on the day of the first yellow fever vaccination. These receptors originate from a man younger than 35 who received the YFV17D yellow fever vaccine.

The chain employs TRBV12-3 or TRBV12-4 and TRBJ2-7, with 7 bases lining up with TRBD1. Trimming removed 5 bases from V and 7 bases from J; junction bases left unmatched: 11. The CDR3 covers 14 residues. The CDR3 region is CASSNRQGCGEQYV. In DNA, the CDR3 is TGTGCCAGCAGTAACCGACAGGGTTGTGGGGAGCAGTACGTC.

This sequence joins TRBV10-3 and TRBJ1-4, with a weak D call TRBD1 (5 bases). Between the trimmed V and J ends, which lost 11 bases and 2 bases, there was a span of 12 bases. Germline CDR1 ENHRY, CDR2 SYGVKD. This CDR3 has 13 residues. CDR3 loop: CAAGRGTNEKLFF. The CDR3 DNA sequence: TGTGCCGCGGGACGAGGCACTAATGAAAAACTGTTTTTT.

In this sample, this clonotype turned up a few times. The chain joins TRBV7-3 to TRBJ2-2; D possibly corresponds to TRBD1 (6 bases). V lost 5 bases and J 1 base, leaving 14 bases between the germline ends. The CDR3 contains 16 residues. CDR1 and CDR2 (germline): SGHTA, FQGTGA. CDR3: CASSPLQGKNTGELFF. The CDR3 bases are TGTGCCAGCAGCCCACTACAGGGAAAGAACACCGGGGAGCTGTTTTTT. The full variable domain, rest sourced from reference TRBV7-3 and TRBJ2-2, is GAGVSQTPSNKVTEKGKYVELRCDPISGHTALYWYRQSLGQGPEFLIYFQGTGAADDSGLPNDRFFAVRPEGSVSTLKIQRTERGDSAVYLCASSPLQGKNTGELFFGEGSRLTVL.

This chain joins TRBV6-1 and TRBJ1-6; the match to TRBD1 covers 7 bases. In germline, CDR1 is MNHNS, CDR2 SASEGT. This CDR3 comprises 15 residues. Germline trimming cut 6 bases from V and 5 bases from J; bases unmatched to any gene: 7. CDR3 in amino acids: CASSPMTGNNSPLHF. Written as DNA, the CDR3 is TGTGCCAGCAGCCCGATGACAGGGAATAATTCACCCCTCCACTTT.

The V and J genes are TRBV5-1 and TRBJ1-2; D remains ambiguous. The CDR3 runs 14 residues. The ends were cut back, 4 bases at V and 0 bases at J, with 10 bases in the middle. Germline V gene sequence: CDR1 SGHRS, CDR2 YFSETQ. The CDR3 nucleotides read TGCGCCAGCAGCAAAGACGGCTCTAACTATGGCTACACCTTC. This codes for CASSKDGSNYGYTF.

Ten or more counts support this clonotype. The chain has TRBV6-1 and TRBJ2-7, with D possibly being TRBD1 (6 bases). Trimming removed 5 bases at V and 0 bases at J, with 11 bases between. Germline V gene data show CDR1 as MNHNS and CDR2 as SASEGT. This CDR3 is 14 amino acids long. CDR3 sequence: CASSRATGSYEQYF. CDR3 nucleotides: TGTGCCAGCAGTCGAGCGACAGGCTCCTACGAGCAGTACTTC.

The DNA for the CDR3 is TGCAGTGCTAGGGCGTCACCGGACGCCTATAATTCACCCCTCCACTTT. It specifies CSARASPDAYNSPLHF. V and J are TRBV20-1 and TRBJ1-6; no definite D call. This CDR3 is 16 amino acids long. The V and J ends lost 3 bases and 2 bases respectively, with 14 bases between them. Germline values: CDR1 DFQATT, CDR2 SNEGSKA (reference sequence).

This clonotype has only a few counts. The chain links TRBV20-1 to TRBJ2-3, with TRBD2 matching 14 bases. The J segment lost 4 bases and the V segment lost 6 bases, leaving 3 bases of the junction unmatched. This CDR3 comprises 14 residues. Germline CDR1 DFQATT, CDR2 SNEGSKA (reference sequence). The CDR3 coding sequence is TGCAGTGCGCGACTAGCGGGGGGGTCAGATACGCAGTATTTT. It yields the protein CSARLAGGSDTQYF.